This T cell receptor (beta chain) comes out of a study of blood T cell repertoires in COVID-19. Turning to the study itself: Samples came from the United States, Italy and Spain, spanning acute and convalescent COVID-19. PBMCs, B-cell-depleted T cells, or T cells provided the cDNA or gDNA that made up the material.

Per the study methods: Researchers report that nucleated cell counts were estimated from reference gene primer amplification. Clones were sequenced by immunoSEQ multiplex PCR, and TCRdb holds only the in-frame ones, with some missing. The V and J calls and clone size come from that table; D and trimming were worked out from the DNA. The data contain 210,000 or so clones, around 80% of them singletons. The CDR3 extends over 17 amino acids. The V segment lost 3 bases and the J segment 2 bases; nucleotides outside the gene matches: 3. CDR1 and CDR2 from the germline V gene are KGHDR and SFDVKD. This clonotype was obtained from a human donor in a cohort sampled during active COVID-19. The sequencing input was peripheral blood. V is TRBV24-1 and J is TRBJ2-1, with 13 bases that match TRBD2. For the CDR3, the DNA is TGTGCCACCAGTGATGGACTAGCGGGAGCAACCTACAATGAGCAGTTCTTC. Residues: CATSDGLAGATYNEQFF.